Shown below are 3 T cell receptor beta chains from a single sample sequenced in a study of T cells in Graves' hyperthyroidism and ophthalmopathy. TCR beta CDR3 region amplification was performed from RNA transcripts. Carried out on the TCR CDR3, a first-round RT-PCR used the HTBI primer set. TCRdb itself ran the multiplex PCR reads through MiXCR, one entry per CDR3 protein. The table has 350,000 to 500,000 distinct CDR3 sequences, approximately 13% seen once. The sequencing sample was made of blood. The source of these receptors is a woman between 18 and 30 years old with Graves' hyperthyroidism.

A remark on this clonotype: A clone one base away is much larger, so this may be a read error. This chain uses TRBV12-3 or TRBV12-4 with TRBJ2-3, with D hard to call. The CDR3 spans 13 residues. V shed 3 bases and J shed 4 bases, with 8 bases lying between them. CDR3 sequence (DNA): TGTGCCAGCAGTTTTTCGGCAGCAGATACGCAGTATTTT. Its protein is CASSFSAADTQYF.

This clonotype was counted ten times or more. The chain links TRBV5-1 to TRBJ2-1; D gene uncertain. Germline loops: CDR1 SGHRS, CDR2 YFSETQ. This CDR3 has 12 residues. V dropped 0 bases and J dropped 8 bases, with 6 bases sitting between them. CDR3 DNA: TGCGCCAGCAGCTTGGAGTGGCATGAGCAGTTCTTC. Protein product: CASSLEWHEQFF.

This clonotype was seen many times. The chain carries TRBV5-1 and TRBJ1-5, with TRBD1 matching 10 bases. This CDR3 spans 14 amino acids. Germline V CDR1 and CDR2: SGHRS, YFSETQ. V lost 2 bases to trimming and J lost 6 bases; unmatched junction nucleotides: 2. The CDR3 sequence is CASSFGQGGQPQHF. DNA for the CDR3: TGCGCCAGCAGCTTCGGACAGGGGGGTCAGCCCCAGCATTTT.